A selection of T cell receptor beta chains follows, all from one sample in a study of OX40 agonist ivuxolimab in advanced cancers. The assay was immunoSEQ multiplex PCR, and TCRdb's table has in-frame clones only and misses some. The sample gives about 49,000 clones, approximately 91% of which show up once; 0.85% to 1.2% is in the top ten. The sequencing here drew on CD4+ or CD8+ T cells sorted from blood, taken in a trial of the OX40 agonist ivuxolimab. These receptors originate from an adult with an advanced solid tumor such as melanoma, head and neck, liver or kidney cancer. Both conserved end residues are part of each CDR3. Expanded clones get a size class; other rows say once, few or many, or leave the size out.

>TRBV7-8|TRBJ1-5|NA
CASSLRAGGAYNQPQHF
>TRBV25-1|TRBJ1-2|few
CASSAQGGYGYTF
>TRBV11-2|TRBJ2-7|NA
CASSSVRGGPYEQYF
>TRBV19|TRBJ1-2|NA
CASSISQGRGYTF
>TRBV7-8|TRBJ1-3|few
CASSLDRGRSGNTIYF
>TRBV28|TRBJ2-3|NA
CASSTTSPDTQYF
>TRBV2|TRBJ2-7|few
CASSELVGYEQYF
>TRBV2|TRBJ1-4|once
CATRQGAHEKLFF
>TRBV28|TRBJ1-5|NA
CASSFTTTRDQPQHF
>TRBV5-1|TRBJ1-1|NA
CASRVNTEAFF
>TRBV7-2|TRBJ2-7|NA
CASSLSATYEQYF
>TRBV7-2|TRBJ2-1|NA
CASSRRAASGSLNEQFF
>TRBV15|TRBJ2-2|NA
CATSRDLGTGELFF
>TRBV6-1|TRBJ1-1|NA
CASSIPRANTEAFF
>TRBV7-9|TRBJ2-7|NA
CASSLGQTPTYEQYF
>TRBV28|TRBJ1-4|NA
CASRTGGTGGREKLFF
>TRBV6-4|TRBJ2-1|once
CARQPRDRGEKREFEQFF
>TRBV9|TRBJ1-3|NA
CASSFQGGRAGNTIYF
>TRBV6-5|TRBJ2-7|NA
CASRLSRGGTYEQYF
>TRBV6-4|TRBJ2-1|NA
CASSERGTGLYNEQFF
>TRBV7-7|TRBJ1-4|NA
CASSLDSNEKLFF
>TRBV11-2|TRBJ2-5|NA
CASSLVAAQETQYF
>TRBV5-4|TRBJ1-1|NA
CASSLGGSSEAFF
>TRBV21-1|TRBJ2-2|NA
CASSKAKRERPGELFF
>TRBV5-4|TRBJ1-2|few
CASSLGDGGRSYGYTF
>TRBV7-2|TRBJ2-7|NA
CASSLGPPGTGSDEQYF
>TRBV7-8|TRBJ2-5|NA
CASSPRSSQETQYF
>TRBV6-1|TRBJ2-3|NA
CASRDLTTDTQYF
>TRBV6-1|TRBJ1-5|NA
CASTRSGTNQPQHF
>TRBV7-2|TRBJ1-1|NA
CASSSREERTEAFF
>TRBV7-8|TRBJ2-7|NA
CASSLGAGGSEQYF
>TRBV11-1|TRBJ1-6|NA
CASSLHPGQGTTSPLHF
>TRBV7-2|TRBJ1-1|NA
CASSRELRADTEAFF